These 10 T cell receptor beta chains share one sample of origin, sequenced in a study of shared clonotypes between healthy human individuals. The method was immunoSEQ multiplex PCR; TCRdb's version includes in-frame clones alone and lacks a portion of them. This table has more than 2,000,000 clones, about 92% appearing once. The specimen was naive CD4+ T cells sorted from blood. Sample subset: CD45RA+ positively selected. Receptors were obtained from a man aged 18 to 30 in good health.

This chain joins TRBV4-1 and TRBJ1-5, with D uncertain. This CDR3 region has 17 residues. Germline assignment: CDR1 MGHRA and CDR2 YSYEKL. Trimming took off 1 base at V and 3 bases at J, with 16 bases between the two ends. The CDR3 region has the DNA TGCGCCAGCAGCCAAGGAATAATAGAGTCATTCAATCAGCCCCAGCATTTT. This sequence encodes CASSQGIIESFNQPQHF.

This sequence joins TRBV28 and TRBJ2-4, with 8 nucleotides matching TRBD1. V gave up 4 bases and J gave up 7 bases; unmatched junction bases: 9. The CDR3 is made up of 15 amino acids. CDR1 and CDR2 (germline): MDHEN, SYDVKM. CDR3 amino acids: CASSSPTGQANIQYF. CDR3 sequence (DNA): TGTGCCAGCAGTTCCCCAACGGGACAGGCGAACATTCAGTACTTC.

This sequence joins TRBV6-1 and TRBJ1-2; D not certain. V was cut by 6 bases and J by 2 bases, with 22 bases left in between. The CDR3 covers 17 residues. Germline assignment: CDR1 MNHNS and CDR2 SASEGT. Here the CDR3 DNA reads TGTGCCAGCAGAGAACCCACGGGAGGGTCCCTAAACTATGGCTACACCTTC. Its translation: CASREPTGGSLNYGYTF.

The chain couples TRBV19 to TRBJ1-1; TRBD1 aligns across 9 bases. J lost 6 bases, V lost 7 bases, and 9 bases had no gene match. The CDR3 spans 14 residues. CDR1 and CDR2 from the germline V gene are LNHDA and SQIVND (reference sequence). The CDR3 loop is CASTTTGGRSEAFF. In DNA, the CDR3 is TGTGCCAGTACAACGACAGGGGGAAGGTCTGAAGCTTTCTTT. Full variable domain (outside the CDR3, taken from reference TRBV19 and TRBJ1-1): DGGITQSPKYLFRKEGQNVTLSCEQNLNHDAMYWYRQDPGQGLRLIYYSQIVNDFQKGDIAEGYSVSREKKESFPLTVTSAQKNPTAFYLCASTTTGGRSEAFFGQGTRLTVV.

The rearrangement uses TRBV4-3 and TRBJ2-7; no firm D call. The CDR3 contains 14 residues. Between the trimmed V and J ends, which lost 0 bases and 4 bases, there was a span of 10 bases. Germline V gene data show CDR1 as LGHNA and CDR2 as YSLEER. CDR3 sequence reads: CASSQDRLGYEQYF. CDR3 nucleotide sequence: TGCGCCAGCAGCCAAGATAGGCTGGGTTACGAGCAGTACTTC.

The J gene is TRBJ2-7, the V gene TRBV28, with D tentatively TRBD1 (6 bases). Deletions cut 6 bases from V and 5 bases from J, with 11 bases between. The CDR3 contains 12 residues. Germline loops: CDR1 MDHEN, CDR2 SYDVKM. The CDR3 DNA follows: TGTGCCAGCAGAAGACAGGTTAACGAGCAGTACTTC. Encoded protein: CASRRQVNEQYF.

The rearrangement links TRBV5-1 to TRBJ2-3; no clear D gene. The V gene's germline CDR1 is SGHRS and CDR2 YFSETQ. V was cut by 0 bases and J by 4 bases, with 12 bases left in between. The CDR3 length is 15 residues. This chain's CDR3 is CASSLGSSVPDTQYF. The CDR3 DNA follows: TGCGCCAGCAGCTTGGGGTCGAGTGTGCCAGATACGCAGTATTTT.

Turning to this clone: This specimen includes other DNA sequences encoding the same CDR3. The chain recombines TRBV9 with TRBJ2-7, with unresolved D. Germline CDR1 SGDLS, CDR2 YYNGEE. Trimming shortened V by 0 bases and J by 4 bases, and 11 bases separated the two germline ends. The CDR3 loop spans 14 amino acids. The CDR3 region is CASSVDLGPYEQYF. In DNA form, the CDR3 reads TGTGCCAGCAGCGTAGATTTAGGGCCGTACGAGCAGTACTTC.

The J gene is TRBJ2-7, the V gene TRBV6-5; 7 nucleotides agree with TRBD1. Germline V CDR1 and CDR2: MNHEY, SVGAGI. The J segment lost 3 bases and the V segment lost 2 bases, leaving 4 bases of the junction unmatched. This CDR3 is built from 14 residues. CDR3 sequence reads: CASSYDREFYEQYF. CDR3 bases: TGTGCCAGCAGTTACGACAGGGAATTCTACGAGCAGTACTTC.

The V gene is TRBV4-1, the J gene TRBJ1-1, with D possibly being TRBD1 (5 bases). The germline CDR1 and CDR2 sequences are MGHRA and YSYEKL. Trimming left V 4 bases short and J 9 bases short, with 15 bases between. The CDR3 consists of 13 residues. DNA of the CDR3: TGCGCCAGCAGCCTAATAGGGACTCGCCAAGCTTTCTTT. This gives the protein CASSLIGTRQAFF.